Listed here are 32 T cell receptor beta chains from one sample, sequenced in a study of cytomegalovirus exposure and HLA in healthy donors. The study ran its PCR with 60 Vbeta and 13 Jbeta primers. TCRdb keeps only in-frame clones here, not all; method: immunoSEQ multiplex PCR. Among 160,000 or so clones listed, 60% to 80% were seen once. Specimen: PBMCs. The receptors were sampled from a man in his sixties in good health and CMV-seronegative.

The genes are TRBV2 and TRBJ1-3; weak D call: TRBD1 (5 bases). V was cut by 4 bases and J by 1 base, with 17 bases left in between. From germline, CDR1 is SNHLY and CDR2 FYNNEI. The CDR3 consists of 17 residues. CDR3 region: CASSAWKQAESGNTIYF. Written as DNA, the CDR3 is TGTGCCAGCAGTGCGTGGAAACAGGCAGAATCTGGAAACACCATATATTTT.

The genes are TRBV9 and TRBJ2-5; no clear D. V was cut by 2 bases and J by 1 base, with 9 bases left in between. The CDR3 has 14 residues. The germline V gene encodes CDR1 SGDLS and CDR2 YYNGEE. The CDR3 DNA is TGTGCCAGCAGCGTCTACCCTACCCAAGAGACCCAGTACTTC. It translates to CASSVYPTQETQYF.

The V and J genes are TRBV29-1 and TRBJ1-1, with no clear D. The length of the CDR3 is 13 residues. From germline, CDR1 is SQVTM and CDR2 ANQGSEA. V was shortened by 2 bases and J by 1 base, with 8 bases between the two germline ends. The DNA of the CDR3 is TGCAGCGTTGAACGGCAGGAGAACACTGAAGCTTTCTTT. Amino acids: CSVERQENTEAFF. The whole variable domain, remainder taken from reference TRBV29-1 and TRBJ1-1, is SAVISQKPSRDICQRGTSLTIQCQVDSQVTMMFWYRQQPGQSLTLIATANQGSEATYESGFVIDKFPISRPNLTFSTLTVSNMSPEDSSIYLCSVERQENTEAFFGQGTRLTVV.

This sequence joins TRBV6-5 and TRBJ2-2; 8 nucleotides align to TRBD2. The germline V gene encodes CDR1 MNHEY and CDR2 SVGAGI. The length of the CDR3 is 16 residues. The V gene end was trimmed by 2 bases and the J gene end by 2 bases; junction bases not matched to a gene: 4. The CDR3 loop reads CASSYGTSGNTGELFF. The DNA of the CDR3 is TGTGCCAGCAGTTACGGAACTAGCGGAAACACCGGGGAGCTGTTTTTT.

The chain links TRBV5-1 to TRBJ2-3; D is possibly TRBD1 (8 bases). The germline CDR1 and CDR2 sequences are SGHRS and YFSETQ. This CDR3 is 16 amino acids long. V lost 4 bases, J lost 3 bases, and 18 bases lay in between. The CDR3 region is CASSPTGGGLTDTQYF. CDR3 bases: TGCGCCAGCAGCCCTACAGGGGGGGGTCTGACAGATACGCAGTATTTT.

The rearrangement joins TRBV7-8 to TRBJ2-3; 8 bases line up with TRBD1. CDR3 length: 14 amino acids. Trimming at V came to 5 bases and at J to 8 bases, leaving 9 bases not matched to a gene. Germline CDR1 reads SGHVS; CDR2 reads FQNEAQ. The CDR3 DNA sequence: TGTGCCAGCAGCCTGACAGGGGAGAAAAGTACGCAGTATTTT. As protein: CASSLTGEKSTQYF. The full variable domain, with the rest looked up from reference TRBV7-8 and TRBJ2-3, is GAGVSQSPRYKVAKRGQDVALRCDPISGHVSLFWYQQALGQGPEFLTYFQNEAQLDKSGLPSDRFFAERPEGSVSTLKIQRTQQEDSAVYLCASSLTGEKSTQYFGPGTRLTVL.

J is TRBJ2-3 and V is TRBV10-3; TRBD2 matches at 9 bases. J gave up 1 base and V 6 bases, and 8 bases lay outside the gene matches. Germline V CDR1 and CDR2: ENHRY, SYGVKD. The CDR3 loop spans 16 amino acids. The CDR3 protein is CAIRDETSGRTDTQYF. Written as DNA, the CDR3 is TGTGCCATCAGGGATGAGACTAGCGGCCGCACAGATACGCAGTATTTT.

For the CDR3, the DNA is TGCGCCAGCAGCCCCTCGACTAGCGGGGGGGCGGATGAGCAGTTCTTC. Translated, it gives CASSPSTSGGADEQFF. V gene TRBV5-1 combines with J gene TRBJ2-1; 14 bases agree with TRBD2. Per the germline V gene, CDR1 is SGHRS and CDR2 is YFSETQ. The CDR3 extends over 16 amino acids. The V gene end was trimmed by 4 bases and the J gene end by 8 bases; junction bases not matched to a gene: 8.

The chain joins TRBV9 to TRBJ2-3; weak D call: TRBD1 (5 bases). The germline gives CDR1 SGDLS, CDR2 YYNGEE. This CDR3 comprises 15 residues. The V end lost 3 bases, the J end lost 2 bases, and 13 bases lay between the germline ends. The CDR3 region is CASSARQLPTDTQYF. In DNA, the CDR3 is TGTGCCAGCAGCGCTCGACAGTTACCCACAGATACGCAGTATTTT.

The genes are TRBV2 and TRBJ1-2, with unresolved D. The V end was cut by 2 bases, the J end by 2 bases, with 3 bases between. CDR3 length equals 12 residues. CDR1 and CDR2 (germline): SNHLY, FYNNEI. CDR3 DNA: TGTGCCAGCAGTGAACAGAACTATGGCTACACCTTC. Protein product: CASSEQNYGYTF. Full variable domain (remainder filled in from reference TRBV2 and TRBJ1-2): EPEVTQTPSHQVTQMGQEVILRCVPISNHLYFYWYRQILGQKVEFLVSFYNNEISEKSEIFDDQFSVERPDGSNFTLKIRSTKLEDSAMYFCASSEQNYGYTFGSGTRLTVV.

The chain is built from TRBV5-4 and TRBJ2-7; D is perhaps TRBD1 (6 bases). Trimming cost V 4 bases and J 0 bases, with 11 bases left between them. The germline V gene encodes CDR1 SGHNT and CDR2 YYREEE (reference sequence). This CDR3 is 14 amino acids long. CDR3 amino acids: CASSRQAVSYEQYF. The DNA for the CDR3 is TGTGCCAGCAGCAGACAGGCGGTCTCCTACGAGCAGTACTTC.

This clone was observed a handful of times. The chain joins TRBV5-1 to TRBJ1-2; TRBD1 agrees at 9 bases. The CDR3 consists of 17 residues. J lost 7 bases, V lost 1 base, and 14 bases had no gene match. CDR1 is SGHRS and CDR2 is YFSETQ in the germline V gene. The CDR3, as DNA: TGCGCCAGCAGCTTGCGATGGCCCGACAGGGGGGTTTTTGGCTACACCTTC. Encoded protein: CASSLRWPDRGVFGYTF.

The gene calls are TRBV7-9 and TRBJ2-7; 9 bases agree with TRBD2. V lost 7 bases, J lost 5 bases, and 15 bases stayed unmatched. The V gene's germline CDR1 is SEHNR and CDR2 FQNEAQ (reference sequence). This CDR3 is built from 16 residues. The DNA for the CDR3 is TGTGCCAGCATCGCTAGGTCGGCTAGCGGGAAGAACGAGCAGTACTTC. Translation: CASIARSASGKNEQYF.

The chain uses TRBV6-5 and TRBJ2-3, with 9 bases lining up with TRBD2. Losses at the gene ends were 8 bases for V and 0 bases for J; bases not matched to a gene: 3. This CDR3 is 14 amino acids long. Germline CDR1 is MNHEY and CDR2 is SVGAGI. CDR3 amino acids: CASGTSGSTDTQYF. CDR3 nucleotide sequence: TGTGCCAGCGGCACTAGCGGGAGCACAGATACGCAGTATTTT.

The chain employs TRBV28 and TRBJ1-4, with 10 positions matching TRBD1. This CDR3 has 17 amino acids. Germline CDR1 MDHEN, CDR2 SYDVKM. Trimming took 3 bases from V and 0 from J; bases not matched to a gene: 4. CDR3 protein: CASSLTDRGATNEKLFF. CDR3 DNA sequence: TGTGCCAGCAGTTTGACGGACAGGGGGGCAACTAATGAAAAACTGTTTTTT.

A note on this clone: The sample holds other DNA sequences that translate to the same CDR3. The chain recombines TRBV18 with TRBJ2-5; D gene ambiguous. Germline CDR1 and CDR2: KGHSH and LQKENI. This CDR3 contains 13 residues. V lost 2 bases and J lost 2, with 6 bases in between. The CDR3 bases are TGTGCCAGCTCACCAGCCCGGCAAGAGACCCAGTACTTC. It translates to CASSPARQETQYF.

The V gene is TRBV28, the J gene TRBJ1-2; 7 bases are shared with TRBD1. J gave up 3 bases and V 6 bases, and 7 bases lay outside the gene matches. The CDR3 is made up of 14 amino acids. Germline assignment: CDR1 MDHEN and CDR2 SYDVKM. The CDR3 here is CASSPGQAYYGYTF. As DNA, the CDR3 is TGTGCCAGCAGCCCCGGACAGGCCTACTATGGCTACACCTTC.

This chain connects TRBV28 to TRBJ1-1, with a weak D call TRBD1 (5 bases). CDR1 MDHEN and CDR2 SYDVKM come from the germline V gene. This CDR3 comprises 16 residues. The germline V and J ends were trimmed by 5 bases and 6 bases, with 22 bases remaining between them. CDR3 amino acids: CASSPPGVSGRAEAFF. The CDR3 DNA is TGTGCCAGCAGTCCACCCGGTGTTTCAGGGAGGGCTGAAGCTTTCTTT.

The chain carries TRBV13 and TRBJ2-1; 10 nucleotides agree with TRBD1. The germline CDR1 and CDR2 sequences are PRHDT and FYEKMQ (reference sequence). This CDR3 spans 17 amino acids. J was trimmed by 2 bases and V by 3 bases; bases with no gene match: 7. The DNA of the CDR3 is TGTGCCAGCAGCTTCCTCTCGACAGGGGGCGCCTACAATGAGCAGTTCTTC. Translated, it gives CASSFLSTGGAYNEQFF.

The chain links TRBV29-1 to TRBJ2-5; tentative D call: TRBD1 (6 bases). The V gene's germline CDR1 is SQVTM and CDR2 ANQGSEA. V was trimmed by 5 bases and J by 4 bases, leaving 14 bases between them. The length of the CDR3 is 13 residues. For the CDR3, the DNA is TGCAGCGTTAACAGGGTCATAGGAGAGACCCAGTACTTC. Translating gives CSVNRVIGETQYF.

This CDR3 reads CASSPFSDEQYF. Written as DNA, the CDR3 is TGTGCCAGCAGCCCATTCAGCGACGAGCAGTACTTC. The J gene is TRBJ2-7, the V gene TRBV11-3; D gene uncertain. The CDR3 length is 12 residues. Trimming pared 5 bases from V and 5 bases from J, leaving 10 bases between. Germline CDR1 reads SGHNT; CDR2 reads YENEEA.

V usage is TRBV9 and J usage is TRBJ2-3, with D perhaps TRBD2 (5 bases). V was pared by 3 bases and J by 4 bases, with 18 bases between. Germline CDR1 and CDR2: SGDLS and YYNGEE. The CDR3 sequence is 16 residues long. The CDR3 bases are TGTGCCAGCAGCGCAATTATCCCCGGGGTCGCAGATACGCAGTATTTT. It translates to CASSAIIPGVADTQYF.

This clone was observed a single time. The rearrangement uses TRBV5-1 and TRBJ1-4; the match to TRBD1 covers 9 bases. The ends lost 4 bases at V and 8 bases at J; junction bases unmatched: 3. Germline V gene data show CDR1 as SGHRS and CDR2 as YFSETQ. This CDR3 is 13 amino acids long. CDR3 in DNA: TGCGCCAGCAGCACAGGGGGCCTCGAAAAACTGTTTTTT. It encodes CASSTGGLEKLFF.

The CDR3: CASSLASLAGGPYF. CDR3 coding DNA: TGTGCCAGCAGCTTAGCGTCCCTAGCGGGAGGCCCGTACTTC. The V call is TRBV7-9, the J call TRBJ2-7; 11 bases agree with TRBD2. The CDR3 spans 14 residues. The V gene end was trimmed by 0 bases and the J gene end by 12 bases; junction bases not matched to a gene: 7. Germline assignment: CDR1 SEHNR and CDR2 FQNEAQ (reference sequence).

This clone was counted between two and nine times. The chain carries TRBV2 and TRBJ1-5; TRBD1 is a possible D gene (5 bases). The CDR3 runs to 15 residues. The germline gives CDR1 SNHLY, CDR2 FYNNEI. Trimming removed 3 bases from V and 3 bases from J, with 12 bases in between. Here the CDR3 reads CASSDQGATNQPQHF. The CDR3 DNA is TGTGCCAGCAGTGACCAGGGTGCTACCAATCAGCCCCAGCATTTT.

This clone was observed a handful of times. The rearrangement joins TRBV9 to TRBJ2-3; a weak D match, TRBD2 (7 bases). With 6 bases removed from V and 4 bases from J, the gap between germline ends came to 18 bases. Germline lookup yields CDR1 SGDLS and CDR2 YYNGEE. This CDR3 spans 15 amino acids. The CDR3, as DNA: TGTGCCAGCACTCGGGGAGGGGGGGATGCAGATACGCAGTATTTT. It yields the protein CASTRGGGDADTQYF.

The chain couples TRBV19 to TRBJ1-5, with 7 bases identical to TRBD1. There are 14 residues in the CDR3. CDR1 is LNHDA, CDR2 SQIVND, per germline (reference sequence). J gave up 5 bases and V 3 bases, and 4 bases lay outside the gene matches. The CDR3 region has the DNA TGTGCCAGTAGTATTCACAGGGGTGATCAGCCCCAGCATTTT. It is translated as CASSIHRGDQPQHF.

This clone has more than one count but fewer than ten. One end of the junction is discordant with germline, which a read error may explain. This CDR3 is CSSRLFRGVNQPQHF. CDR3 sequence (DNA): TGTTCCAGCAGGTTATTTCGGGGAGTCAATCAGCCCCAGCATTTT. The chain is built from TRBV7-9 and TRBJ1-5; no clear D gene. This CDR3 has 15 amino acids. Germline V gives CDR1 SEHNR, CDR2 FQNEAQ (reference sequence).

The rearrangement joins TRBV7-8 to TRBJ2-2; D perhaps matches TRBD1 (6 bases). CDR3 length: 15 residues. The V gene's germline CDR1 is SGHVS and CDR2 FQNEAQ. V shed 6 bases and J shed 7 bases, with 18 bases lying between them. This CDR3 reads CASRLTYRDDGELFF. CDR3 DNA: TGTGCCAGCAGACTTACTTACAGGGATGACGGGGAGCTGTTTTTT.

The chain recombines TRBV9 with TRBJ2-5; D might be TRBD2 (5 bases). The CDR3 is made up of 15 amino acids. Germline V CDR1 and CDR2: SGDLS, YYNGEE. V was pared by 3 bases and J by 0 bases, with 12 bases between. The CDR3 loop reads CASSANGLDQETQYF. CDR3 nucleotides: TGTGCCAGCAGCGCCAACGGACTGGACCAAGAGACCCAGTACTTC.

J is TRBJ2-3 and V is TRBV30, with D possibly TRBD1 on 5 matching bases. Trimming cost V 0 bases and J 4 bases, with 14 bases left between them. CDR3 length: 15 residues. Per germline, CDR1 GTSNPN and CDR2 SVGIG (reference sequence). CDR3 loop: CAWSVFAQGADTQYF. CDR3 in DNA: TGTGCCTGGAGTGTATTCGCCCAGGGCGCAGATACGCAGTATTTT.

The chain is built from TRBV5-1 and TRBJ1-5; no clear D gene. This CDR3 is built from 15 residues. Trimming took off 0 bases at V and 5 bases at J, with 12 bases between the two ends. Looked up from germline, CDR1 is SGHRS and CDR2 is YFSETQ. The DNA for the CDR3 is TGCGCCAGCAGCTTGGATGGTGGTAGTCATCAGCCCCAGCATTTT. This encodes CASSLDGGSHQPQHF.